This paragraph covers one T cell receptor (beta chain) sequence. The antigen remains unidentified. Here immunoSEQ multiplex PCR was the method, and the copy in TCRdb shows in-frame clones only, minus some. The sample includes 25,000 to 35,000 clones, roughly 81% seen only once; the top ten take about a tenth. These data come from a study of early stage breast cancer tumors. About the study: Each sample averaged approximately 9.6-fold read coverage.

The J segment lost 6 bases and the V segment lost 5 bases, leaving 6 bases of the junction unmatched. Germline assignment: CDR1 MNHNY and CDR2 SVGAGI (reference sequence). The CDR3 totals 14 residues. Study-wide results and caveats: Most shared enriched TCRB sequences were commonly generated ones.

This rearrangement joins TRBV6-6 to TRBJ2-7; 11 bases fit TRBD2. Sample: blood. The TCR comes from a person aged 45-60 years with breast cancer. The CDR3 reads CASSKLAGVVEQYF. The CDR3 DNA sequence: TGTGCCAGCAGTAAACTAGCGGGGGTTGTCGAGCAGTACTTC.